This T cell receptor beta chain is from a study of blood T cell repertoires in COVID-19. The ends lost 7 bases at V and 10 bases at J; junction bases unmatched: 9. The CDR3 is made up of 13 amino acids. Germline V gene lookup returns CDR1 LNHDA and CDR2 SQIVND (reference sequence). Recruitment covered about 26 US areas and drew participants whose ages spanned 18 to 89 years. Which cohort a participant joined came from the clinical history participants gave. Data came from immunoSEQ multiplex PCR; TCRdb stores just in-frame clones and leaves some out. This table has some 240,000 clones, around 80% appearing once.

This rearrangement joins TRBV19 to TRBJ1-3; TRBD1 matches at 8 bases. This clonotype was obtained from a man aged 30 to 45 with acute COVID-19. The sequencing input was PBMCs or T cells enriched from blood (not recorded which). The CDR3 loop reads CASNALQGETIYF. The DNA for the CDR3 is TGTGCCAGTAACGCATTACAGGGGGAAACCATATATTTT.